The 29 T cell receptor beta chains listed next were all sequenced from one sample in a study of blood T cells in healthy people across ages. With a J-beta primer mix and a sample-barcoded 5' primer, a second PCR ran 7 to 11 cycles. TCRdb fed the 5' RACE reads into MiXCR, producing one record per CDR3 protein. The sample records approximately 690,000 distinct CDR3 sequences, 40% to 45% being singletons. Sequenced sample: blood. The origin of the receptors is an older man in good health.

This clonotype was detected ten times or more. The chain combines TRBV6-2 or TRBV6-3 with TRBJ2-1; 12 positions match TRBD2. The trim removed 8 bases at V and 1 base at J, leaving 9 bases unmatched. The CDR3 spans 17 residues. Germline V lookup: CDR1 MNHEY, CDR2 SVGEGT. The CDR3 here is CASGASGRGGSYNEQFF. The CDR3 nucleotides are TGTGCCAGCGGGGCTAGCGGGAGGGGCGGGTCCTACAATGAGCAGTTCTTC.

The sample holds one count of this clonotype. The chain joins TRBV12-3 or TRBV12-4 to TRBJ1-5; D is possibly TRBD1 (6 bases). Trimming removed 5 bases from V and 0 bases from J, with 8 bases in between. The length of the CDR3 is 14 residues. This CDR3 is CASSMTGSNQPQHF. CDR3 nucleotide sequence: TGTGCCAGCAGTATGACAGGTAGCAATCAGCCCCAGCATTTT.

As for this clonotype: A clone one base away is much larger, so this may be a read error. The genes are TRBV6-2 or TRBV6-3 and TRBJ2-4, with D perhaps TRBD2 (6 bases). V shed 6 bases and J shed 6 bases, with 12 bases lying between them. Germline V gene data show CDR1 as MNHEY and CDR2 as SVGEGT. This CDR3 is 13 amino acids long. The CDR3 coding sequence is TGTGCCAGCAGGGGACGGGGGATAAACATTCAGTACTTC. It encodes CASRGRGINIQYF.

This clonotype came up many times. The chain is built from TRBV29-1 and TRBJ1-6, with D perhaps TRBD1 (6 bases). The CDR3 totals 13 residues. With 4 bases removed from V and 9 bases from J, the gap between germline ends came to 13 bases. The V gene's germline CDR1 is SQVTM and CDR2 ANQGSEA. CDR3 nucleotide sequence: TGCAGCGTTGGGGATTACAGGGCTTCACCCCTCCACTTT. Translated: CSVGDYRASPLHF.

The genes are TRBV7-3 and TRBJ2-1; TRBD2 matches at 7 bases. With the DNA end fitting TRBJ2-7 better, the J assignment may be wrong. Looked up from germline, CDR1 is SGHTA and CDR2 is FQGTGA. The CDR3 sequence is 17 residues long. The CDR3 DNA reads TGTGCCAGCAGCTTAAGCCGGACTAGAGTTTCGTACAATGAGCAGTACTTC. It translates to CASSLSRTRVSYNEQYF.

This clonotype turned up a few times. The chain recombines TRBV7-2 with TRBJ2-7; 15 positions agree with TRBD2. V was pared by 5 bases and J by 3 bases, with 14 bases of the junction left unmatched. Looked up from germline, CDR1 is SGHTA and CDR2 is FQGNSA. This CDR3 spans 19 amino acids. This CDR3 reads CASSRQSGTSGGKGYEQYF. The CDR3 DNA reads TGTGCCAGCAGCCGACAGTCCGGGACTAGCGGGGGGAAGGGCTACGAGCAGTACTTC.

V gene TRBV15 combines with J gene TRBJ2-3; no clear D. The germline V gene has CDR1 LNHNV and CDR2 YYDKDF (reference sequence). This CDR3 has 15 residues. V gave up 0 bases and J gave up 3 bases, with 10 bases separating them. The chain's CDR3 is CATSRDLGTTDTQYF. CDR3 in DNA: TGTGCCACCAGCAGAGATCTTGGCACTACAGATACGCAGTATTTT.

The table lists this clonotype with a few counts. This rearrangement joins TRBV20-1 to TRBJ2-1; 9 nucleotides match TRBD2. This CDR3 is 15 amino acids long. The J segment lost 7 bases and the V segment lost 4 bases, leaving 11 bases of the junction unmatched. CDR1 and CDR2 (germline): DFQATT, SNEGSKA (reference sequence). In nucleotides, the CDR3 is TGCAGTGCTAATAGAAGGACTAGCGTTGTGAATGAGCAGTTCTTC. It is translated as CSANRRTSVVNEQFF.

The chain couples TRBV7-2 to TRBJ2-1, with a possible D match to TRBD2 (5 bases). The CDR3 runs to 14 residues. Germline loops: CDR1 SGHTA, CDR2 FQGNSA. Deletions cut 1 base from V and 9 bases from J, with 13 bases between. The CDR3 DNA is TGTGCCAGCAGCTTAGTCCTAGCATGGGGTGAGCAGTTCTTC. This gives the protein CASSLVLAWGEQFF.

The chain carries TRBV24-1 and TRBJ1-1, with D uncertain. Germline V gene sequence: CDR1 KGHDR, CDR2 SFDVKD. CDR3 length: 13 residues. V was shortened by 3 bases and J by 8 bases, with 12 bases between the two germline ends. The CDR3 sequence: CATSDKLGLEAFF. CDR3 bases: TGTGCCACCAGTGATAAGTTGGGCCTAGAAGCTTTCTTT.

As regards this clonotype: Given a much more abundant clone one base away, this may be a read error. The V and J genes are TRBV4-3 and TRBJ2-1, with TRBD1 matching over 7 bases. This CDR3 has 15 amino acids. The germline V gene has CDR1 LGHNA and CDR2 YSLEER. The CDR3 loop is CASSQVTGAYNGQFF. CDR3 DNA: TGCGCCAGCAGCCAAGTTACAGGGGCCTACAATGGGCAGTTCTTC.

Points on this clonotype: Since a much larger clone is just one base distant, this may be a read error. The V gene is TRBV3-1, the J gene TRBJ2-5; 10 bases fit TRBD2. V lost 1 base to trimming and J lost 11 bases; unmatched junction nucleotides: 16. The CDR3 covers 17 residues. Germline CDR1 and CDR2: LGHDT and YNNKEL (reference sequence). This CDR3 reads CASSQGGAGGRYNEQYF. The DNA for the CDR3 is TGTGCCAGCAGCCAAGGAGGAGCGGGAGGGAGATACAATGAGCAGTACTTC.

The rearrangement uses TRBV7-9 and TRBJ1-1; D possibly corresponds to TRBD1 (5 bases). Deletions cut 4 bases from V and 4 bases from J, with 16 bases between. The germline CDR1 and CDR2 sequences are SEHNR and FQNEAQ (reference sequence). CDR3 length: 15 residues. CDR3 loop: CASSWARRGITEAFF. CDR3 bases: TGTGCCAGCAGCTGGGCACGACGGGGGATCACTGAAGCTTTCTTT.

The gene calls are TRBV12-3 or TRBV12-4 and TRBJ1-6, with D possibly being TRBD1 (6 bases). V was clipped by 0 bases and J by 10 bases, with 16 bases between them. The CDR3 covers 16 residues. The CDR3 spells CASSLALIGRGSPLHF. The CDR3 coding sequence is TGTGCCAGCAGTTTAGCGCTAATTGGCAGGGGATCACCCCTCCACTTT.

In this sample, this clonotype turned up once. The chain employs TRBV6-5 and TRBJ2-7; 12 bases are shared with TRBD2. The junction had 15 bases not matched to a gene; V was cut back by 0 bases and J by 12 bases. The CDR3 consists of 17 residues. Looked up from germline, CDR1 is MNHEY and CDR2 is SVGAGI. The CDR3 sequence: CASSYSTSGGAKNIRYF. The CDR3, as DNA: TGTGCCAGCAGTTACTCGACTAGCGGGGGAGCCAAAAACATTCGGTACTTC.

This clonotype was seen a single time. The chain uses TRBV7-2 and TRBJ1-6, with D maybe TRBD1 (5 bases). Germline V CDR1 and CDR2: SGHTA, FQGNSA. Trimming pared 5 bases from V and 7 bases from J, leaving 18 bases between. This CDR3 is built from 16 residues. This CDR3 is CASSTGRGGWNSPLHF. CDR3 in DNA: TGTGCCAGCAGCACGGGACGGGGAGGTTGGAATTCACCCCTCCACTTT.

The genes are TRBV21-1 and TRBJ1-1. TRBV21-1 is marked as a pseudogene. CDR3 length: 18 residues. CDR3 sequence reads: CASSKTERFPRGNTEAFF. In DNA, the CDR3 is TGTGCCAGCAGCAAAACGGAACGTTTCCCGCGGGGAAACACTGAAGCTTTCTTT.

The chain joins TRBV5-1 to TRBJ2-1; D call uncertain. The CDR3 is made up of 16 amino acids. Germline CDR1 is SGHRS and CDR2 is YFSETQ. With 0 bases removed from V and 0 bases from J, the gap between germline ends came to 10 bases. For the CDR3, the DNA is TGCGCCAGCAGCTTGGTGTCGGGTACCTCCTACAATGAGCAGTTCTTC. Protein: CASSLVSGTSYNEQFF.

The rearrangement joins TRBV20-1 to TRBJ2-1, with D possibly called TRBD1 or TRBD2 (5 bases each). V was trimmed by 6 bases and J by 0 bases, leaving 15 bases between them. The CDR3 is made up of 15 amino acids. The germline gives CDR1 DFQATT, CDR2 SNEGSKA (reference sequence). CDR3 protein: CSAQDGASSYNEQFF. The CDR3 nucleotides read TGCAGTGCCCAGGACGGGGCTAGCTCCTACAATGAGCAGTTCTTC.

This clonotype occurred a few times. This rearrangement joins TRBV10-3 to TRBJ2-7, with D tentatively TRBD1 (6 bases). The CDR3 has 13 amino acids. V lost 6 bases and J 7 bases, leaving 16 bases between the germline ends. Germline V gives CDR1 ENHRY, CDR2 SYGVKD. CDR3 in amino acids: CAISGAGEWEQYF. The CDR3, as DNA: TGTGCCATCAGCGGGGCAGGGGAATGGGAGCAGTACTTC.

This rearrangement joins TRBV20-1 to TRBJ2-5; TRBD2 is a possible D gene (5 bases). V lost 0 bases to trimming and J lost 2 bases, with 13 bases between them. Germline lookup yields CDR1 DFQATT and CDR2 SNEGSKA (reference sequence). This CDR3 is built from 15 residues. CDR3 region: CSARDPAGQQETQYF. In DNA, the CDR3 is TGCAGTGCTAGAGATCCTGCGGGCCAGCAAGAGACCCAGTACTTC.

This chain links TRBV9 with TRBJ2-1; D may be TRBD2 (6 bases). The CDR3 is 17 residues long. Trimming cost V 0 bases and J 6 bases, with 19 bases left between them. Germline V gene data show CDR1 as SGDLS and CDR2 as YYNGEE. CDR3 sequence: CASSVDRSAGLTNEQFF. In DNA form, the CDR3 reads TGTGCCAGCAGCGTAGATAGGTCGGCGGGACTTACCAATGAGCAGTTCTTC.

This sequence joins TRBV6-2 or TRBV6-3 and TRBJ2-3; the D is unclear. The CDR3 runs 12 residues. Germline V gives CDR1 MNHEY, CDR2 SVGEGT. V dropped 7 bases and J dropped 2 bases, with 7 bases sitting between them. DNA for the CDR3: TGTGCCAGCACGGACGACACAGATACGCAGTATTTT. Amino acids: CASTDDTDTQYF.

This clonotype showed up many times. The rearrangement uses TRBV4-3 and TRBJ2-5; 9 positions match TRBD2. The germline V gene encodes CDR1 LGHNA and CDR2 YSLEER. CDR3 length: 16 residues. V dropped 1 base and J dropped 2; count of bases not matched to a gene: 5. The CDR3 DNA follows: TGCGCCAGCAGCCAAGGACTAGCGGTGTATCAAGAGACCCAGTACTTC. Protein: CASSQGLAVYQETQYF.

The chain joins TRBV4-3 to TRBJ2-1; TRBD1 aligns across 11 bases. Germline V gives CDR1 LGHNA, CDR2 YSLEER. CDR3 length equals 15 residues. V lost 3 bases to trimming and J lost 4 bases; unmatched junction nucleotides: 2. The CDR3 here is CASSQGQGVYNEQFF. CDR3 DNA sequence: TGCGCCAGCAGCCAGGGACAGGGGGTGTACAATGAGCAGTTCTTC.

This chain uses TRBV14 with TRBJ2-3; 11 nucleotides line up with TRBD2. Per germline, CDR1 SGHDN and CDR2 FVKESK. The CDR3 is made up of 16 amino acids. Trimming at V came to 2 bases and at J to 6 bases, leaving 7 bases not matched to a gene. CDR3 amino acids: CASSQFTSGRLDTQYF. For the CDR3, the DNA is TGTGCCAGCAGCCAATTCACTAGCGGGAGACTGGATACGCAGTATTTT.

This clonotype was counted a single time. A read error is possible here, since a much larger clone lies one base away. As DNA, the CDR3 is TGCGCCGGCCGAAGAGGACAGGGTGGTGACGGGGAGCTGTTTTTT. It codes for CAGRRGQGGDGELFF. V and J are TRBV5-1 and TRBJ2-2; the match to TRBD1 covers 8 bases. The V and J ends lost 10 bases and 7 bases, in that order; junction bases with no gene match: 15. This CDR3 spans 15 amino acids. The germline CDR1 and CDR2 sequences are SGHRS and YFSETQ.

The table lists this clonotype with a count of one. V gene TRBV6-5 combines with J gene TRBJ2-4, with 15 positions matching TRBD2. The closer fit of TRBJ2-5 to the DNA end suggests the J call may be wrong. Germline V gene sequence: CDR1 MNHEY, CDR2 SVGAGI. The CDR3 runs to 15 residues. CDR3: CASSGLAGGEETQYF. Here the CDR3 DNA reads TGTGCCAGCAGTGGACTAGCGGGGGGGGAGGAGACCCAGTACTTC.

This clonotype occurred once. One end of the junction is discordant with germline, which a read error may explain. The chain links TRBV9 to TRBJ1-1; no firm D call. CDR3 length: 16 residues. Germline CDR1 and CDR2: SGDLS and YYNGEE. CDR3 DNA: TGTACCAGCAGCCCCTATGGGAGGGAGTTGAACACTGAAGCTTTCTTT. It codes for CTSSPYGRELNTEAFF.